This is a list of T cell receptor beta chains from one sample in a study of cytomegalovirus exposure and HLA in healthy donors. Here immunoSEQ multiplex PCR was the method, and the copy in TCRdb shows in-frame clones only, minus some. The sample holds some 140,000 clones; 80% to 90% are singletons and the top ten take 20% to 25%. What was sequenced was PBMCs. These receptors all stem from a man aged 18 to 30 in good health and CMV-seropositive. Both conserved end residues are part of each CDR3. D genes are given only for firm matches.

D gene	V gene	J gene	CDR3 protein
-	TRBV7-9	TRBJ2-3	CASSYSDEGVSTDTQYF
-	TRBV11-3	TRBJ1-1	CASSFRSGSEAFF
-	TRBV6-5	TRBJ2-3	CASSPQGGEADTQYF
TRBD1	TRBV5-4	TRBJ2-2	CASSPGTANTGELFF
TRBD1	TRBV4-3	TRBJ2-7	CASSLSRTTGGPYEQYF
-	TRBV4-3	TRBJ2-7	CASSQDGHSYEQYF
-	TRBV5-6	TRBJ2-7	CASSLYGGREQYF
TRBD2	TRBV6-5	TRBJ2-7	CASSRLAGPYEQYF
-	TRBV27	TRBJ2-3	CASSLGRGYADTQYF
-	TRBV25-1	TRBJ1-6	CASSRQEPASTLHF
TRBD1	TRBV7-3	TRBJ2-1	CASSLSRTGYNEQFF
TRBD2	TRBV7-3	TRBJ2-1	CASSLGLVSYNEQFF
TRBD2	TRBV5-6	TRBJ2-7	CASSPGLAGGSYEQYF
TRBD1	TRBV27	TRBJ2-7	CASSSLDRDYYEQYF
-	TRBV4-3	TRBJ2-5	CASSQERAGGPPQETQYF
-	TRBV29-1	TRBJ1-2	CSVADGGRAYGYTF
-	TRBV4-3	TRBJ2-5	CASSQLLARGETQYF
TRBD1	TRBV27	TRBJ2-6	CASRRSGGWANVLTF
TRBD1	TRBV11-3	TRBJ2-3	CASSPRGLSTDTQYF
TRBD1	TRBV7-8	TRBJ1-1	CASSLARGTVNTEAFF
TRBD1	TRBV4-3	TRBJ2-3	CASSQGQGSTQYF
-	TRBV10-3	TRBJ1-5	CAIRDPVTGSSNQPQHF
-	TRBV9	TRBJ2-7	CASSVEGGVSSYEQYF
TRBD2	TRBV9	TRBJ2-1	CASSVEPAGGRYTDEQFF
-	TRBV4-3	TRBJ2-1	CASSQDRLAWRGEQFF
-	TRBV25-1	TRBJ1-2	CASSPGAGDWGYTF
-	TRBV4-1	TRBJ1-5	CASSQDKLADNQPQHF
TRBD1	TRBV4-1	TRBJ2-7	CASSQEPTGVFTYEQYF
-	TRBV11-2	TRBJ1-1	CASNPPENTEAFF
-	TRBV21-1	TRBJ1-1	CASSKCGAGGTEAFF